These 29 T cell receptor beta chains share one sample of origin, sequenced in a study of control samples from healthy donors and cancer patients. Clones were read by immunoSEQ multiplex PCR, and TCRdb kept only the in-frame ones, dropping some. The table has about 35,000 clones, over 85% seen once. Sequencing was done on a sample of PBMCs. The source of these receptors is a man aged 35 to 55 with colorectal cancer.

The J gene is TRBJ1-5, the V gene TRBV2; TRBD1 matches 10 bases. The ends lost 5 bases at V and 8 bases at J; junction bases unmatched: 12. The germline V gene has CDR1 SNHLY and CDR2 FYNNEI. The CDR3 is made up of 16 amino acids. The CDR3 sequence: CASSLLGDRGIEPQHF. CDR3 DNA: TGTGCCAGCAGTCTCCTAGGGGACAGGGGTATCGAGCCCCAGCATTTT.

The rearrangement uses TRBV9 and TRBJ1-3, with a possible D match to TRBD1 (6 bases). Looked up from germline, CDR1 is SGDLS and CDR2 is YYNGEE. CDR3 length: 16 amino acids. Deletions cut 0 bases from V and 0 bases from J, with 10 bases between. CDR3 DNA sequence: TGTGCCAGCAGCGTAGAGGGGGGCACCTCTGGAAACACCATATATTTT. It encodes CASSVEGGTSGNTIYF.

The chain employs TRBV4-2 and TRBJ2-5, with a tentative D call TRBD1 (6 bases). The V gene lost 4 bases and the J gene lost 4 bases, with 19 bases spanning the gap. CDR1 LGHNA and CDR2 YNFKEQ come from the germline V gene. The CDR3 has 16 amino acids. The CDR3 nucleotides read TGTGCCAGCAGCCCCCAGGGGCCTCTCCTGGGAGAGACCCAGTACTTC. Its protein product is CASSPQGPLLGETQYF.

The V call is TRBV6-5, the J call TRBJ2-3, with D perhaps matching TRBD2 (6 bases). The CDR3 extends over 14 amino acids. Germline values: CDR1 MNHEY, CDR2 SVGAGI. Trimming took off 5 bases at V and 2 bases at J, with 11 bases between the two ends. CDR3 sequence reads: CASSPGLLTDTQYF. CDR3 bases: TGTGCCAGCAGTCCCGGACTACTCACAGATACGCAGTATTTT.

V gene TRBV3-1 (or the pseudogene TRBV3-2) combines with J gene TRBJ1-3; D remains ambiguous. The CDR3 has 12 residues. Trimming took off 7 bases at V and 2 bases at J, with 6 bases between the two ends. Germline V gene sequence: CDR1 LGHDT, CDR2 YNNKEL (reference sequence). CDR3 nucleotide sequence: TGTGCCAGCAATCTAGCTGGAAACACCATATATTTT. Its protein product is CASNLAGNTIYF.

The CDR3: CAWSAAQGVGQETQYF. CDR3 bases: TGTGCCTGGAGCGCTGCCCAGGGGGTAGGGCAAGAGACCCAGTACTTC. The J gene is TRBJ2-5, the V gene TRBV30; 7 positions agree with TRBD1. V shed 3 bases, J shed 2 bases, and the junction held 12 bases outside the gene matches. In germline, CDR1 is GTSNPN, CDR2 SVGIG (reference sequence). The CDR3 spans 16 residues.

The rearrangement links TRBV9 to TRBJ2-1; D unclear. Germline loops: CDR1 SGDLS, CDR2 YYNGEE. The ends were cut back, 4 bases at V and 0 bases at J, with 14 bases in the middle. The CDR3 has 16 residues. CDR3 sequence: CASSPTPRSSYNEQFF. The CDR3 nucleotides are TGTGCCAGCAGCCCCACCCCAAGGAGCTCCTACAATGAGCAGTTCTTC.

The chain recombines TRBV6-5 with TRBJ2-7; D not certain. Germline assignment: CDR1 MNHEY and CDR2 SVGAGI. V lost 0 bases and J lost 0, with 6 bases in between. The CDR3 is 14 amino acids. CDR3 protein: CASSYSGGSYEQYF. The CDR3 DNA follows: TGTGCCAGCAGTTACTCAGGCGGCTCCTACGAGCAGTACTTC.

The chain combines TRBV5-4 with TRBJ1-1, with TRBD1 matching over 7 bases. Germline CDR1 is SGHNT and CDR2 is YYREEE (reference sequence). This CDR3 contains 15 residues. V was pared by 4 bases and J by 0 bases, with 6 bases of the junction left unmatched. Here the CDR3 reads CASSVRQGLNTEAFF. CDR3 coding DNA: TGTGCCAGCAGCGTTCGACAGGGATTGAACACTGAAGCTTTCTTT.

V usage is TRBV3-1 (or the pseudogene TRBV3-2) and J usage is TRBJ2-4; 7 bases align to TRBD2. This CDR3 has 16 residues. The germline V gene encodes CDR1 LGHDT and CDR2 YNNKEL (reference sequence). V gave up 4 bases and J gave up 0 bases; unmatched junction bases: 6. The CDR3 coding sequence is TGTGCCAGCAGCCTGTCGCTAGCGGTAGCCAAAAACATTCAGTACTTC. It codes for CASSLSLAVAKNIQYF.

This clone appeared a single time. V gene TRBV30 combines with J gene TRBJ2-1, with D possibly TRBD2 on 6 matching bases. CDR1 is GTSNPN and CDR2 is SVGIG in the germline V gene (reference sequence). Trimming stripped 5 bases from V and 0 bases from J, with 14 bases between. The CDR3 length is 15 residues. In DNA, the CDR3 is TGTGCCTGGGGGGACTTGGGCCACTCCTACAATGAGCAGTTCTTC. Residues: CAWGDLGHSYNEQFF.

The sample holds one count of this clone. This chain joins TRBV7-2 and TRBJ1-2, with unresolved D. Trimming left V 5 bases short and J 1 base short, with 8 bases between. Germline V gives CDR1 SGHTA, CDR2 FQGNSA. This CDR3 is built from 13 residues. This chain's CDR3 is CASSPRNNYGYTF. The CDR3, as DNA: TGTGCCAGCAGCCCACGAAATAACTATGGCTACACCTTC.

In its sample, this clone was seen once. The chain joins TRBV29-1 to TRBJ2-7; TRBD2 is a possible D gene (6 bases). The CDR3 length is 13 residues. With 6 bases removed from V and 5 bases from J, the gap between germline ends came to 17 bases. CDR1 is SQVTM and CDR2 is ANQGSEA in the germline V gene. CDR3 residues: CSVNGGSPDEQYF. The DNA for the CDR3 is TGCAGCGTCAACGGGGGATCGCCTGACGAGCAGTACTTC.

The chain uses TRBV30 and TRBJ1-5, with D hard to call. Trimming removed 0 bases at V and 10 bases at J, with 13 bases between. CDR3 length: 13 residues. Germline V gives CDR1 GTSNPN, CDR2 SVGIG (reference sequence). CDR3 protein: CAWSVMGSDPQHF. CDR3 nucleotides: TGTGCCTGGAGTGTAATGGGGAGTGATCCCCAGCATTTT.

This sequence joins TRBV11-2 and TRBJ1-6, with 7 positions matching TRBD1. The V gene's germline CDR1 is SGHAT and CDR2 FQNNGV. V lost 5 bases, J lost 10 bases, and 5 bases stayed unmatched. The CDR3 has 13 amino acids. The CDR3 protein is CASSLDRDSPLHF. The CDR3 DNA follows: TGTGCCAGCAGCCTCGACAGGGACTCACCCCTCCACTTT.

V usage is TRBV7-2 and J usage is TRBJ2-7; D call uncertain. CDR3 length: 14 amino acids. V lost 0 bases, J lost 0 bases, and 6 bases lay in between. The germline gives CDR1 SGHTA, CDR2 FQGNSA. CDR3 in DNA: TGTGCCAGCAGCTTAGCTCGCAACTCCTACGAGCAGTACTTC. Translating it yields CASSLARNSYEQYF.

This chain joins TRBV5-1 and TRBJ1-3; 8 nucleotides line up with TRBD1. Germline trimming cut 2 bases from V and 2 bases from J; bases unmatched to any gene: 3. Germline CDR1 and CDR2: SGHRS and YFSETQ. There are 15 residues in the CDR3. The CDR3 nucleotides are TGCGCCAGCAGCTTTCCAGGGGGCCCTGGAAACACCATATATTTT. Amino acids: CASSFPGGPGNTIYF.

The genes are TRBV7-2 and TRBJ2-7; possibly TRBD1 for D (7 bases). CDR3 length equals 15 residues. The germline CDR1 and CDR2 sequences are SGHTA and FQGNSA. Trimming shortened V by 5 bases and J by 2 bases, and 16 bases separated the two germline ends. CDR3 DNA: TGTGCCAGCAGCCCCGCGGGACAGCTCGCCTACGAGCAGTACTTC. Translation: CASSPAGQLAYEQYF.

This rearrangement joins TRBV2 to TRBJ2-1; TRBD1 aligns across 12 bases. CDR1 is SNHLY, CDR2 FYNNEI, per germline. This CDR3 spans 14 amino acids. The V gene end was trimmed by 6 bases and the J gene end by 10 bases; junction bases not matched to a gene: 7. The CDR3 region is CASRGQGALVEQFF. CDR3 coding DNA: TGTGCCAGCAGGGGACAGGGGGCTCTTGTGGAGCAGTTCTTC.

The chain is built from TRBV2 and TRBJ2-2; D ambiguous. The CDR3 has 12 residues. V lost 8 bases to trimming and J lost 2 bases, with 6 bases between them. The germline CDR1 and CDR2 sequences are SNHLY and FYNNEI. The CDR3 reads CASGKNTGELFF. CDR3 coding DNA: TGTGCCAGCGGGAAAAACACCGGGGAGCTGTTTTTT.

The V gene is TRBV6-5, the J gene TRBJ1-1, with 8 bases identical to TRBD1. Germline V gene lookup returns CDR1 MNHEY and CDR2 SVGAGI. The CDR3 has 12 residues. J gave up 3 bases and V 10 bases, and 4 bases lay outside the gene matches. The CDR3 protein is CATQGAYTEAFF. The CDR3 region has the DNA TGTGCCACCCAGGGGGCTTACACTGAAGCTTTCTTT.

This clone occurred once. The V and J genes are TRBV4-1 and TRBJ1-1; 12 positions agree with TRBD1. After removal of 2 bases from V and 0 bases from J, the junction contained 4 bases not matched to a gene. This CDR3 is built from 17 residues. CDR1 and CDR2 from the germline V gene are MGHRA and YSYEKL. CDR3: CASSQTGTGGLNTEAFF. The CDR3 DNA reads TGCGCCAGCAGCCAAACCGGGACAGGGGGCTTGAACACTGAAGCTTTCTTT.

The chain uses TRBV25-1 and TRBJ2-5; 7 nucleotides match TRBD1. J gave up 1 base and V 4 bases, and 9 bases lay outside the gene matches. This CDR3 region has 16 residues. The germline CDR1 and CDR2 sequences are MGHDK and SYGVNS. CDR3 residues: CASSAGQKSLQETQYF. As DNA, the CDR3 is TGTGCCAGCAGTGCGGGACAGAAAAGCCTCCAAGAGACCCAGTACTTC. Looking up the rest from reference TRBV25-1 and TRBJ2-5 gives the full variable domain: EADIYQTPRYLVIGTGKKITLECSQTMGHDKMYWYQQDPGMELHLIHYSYGVNSTEKGDLSSESTVSRIRTEHFPLTLESARPSHTSQYLCASSAGQKSLQETQYFGPGTRLLVL.

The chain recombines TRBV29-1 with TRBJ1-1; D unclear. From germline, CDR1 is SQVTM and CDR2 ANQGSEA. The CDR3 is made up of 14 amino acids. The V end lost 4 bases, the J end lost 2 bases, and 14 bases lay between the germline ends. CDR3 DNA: TGCAGCGTTGCTAGAAATACAGTAAACACTGAAGCTTTCTTT. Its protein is CSVARNTVNTEAFF.

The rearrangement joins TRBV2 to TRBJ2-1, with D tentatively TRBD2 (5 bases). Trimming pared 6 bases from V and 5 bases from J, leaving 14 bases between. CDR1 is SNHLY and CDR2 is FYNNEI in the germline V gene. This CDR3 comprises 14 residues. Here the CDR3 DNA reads TGTGCCAGCAGCCCCTTGGGGAGACACAATGAGCAGTTCTTC. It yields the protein CASSPLGRHNEQFF.

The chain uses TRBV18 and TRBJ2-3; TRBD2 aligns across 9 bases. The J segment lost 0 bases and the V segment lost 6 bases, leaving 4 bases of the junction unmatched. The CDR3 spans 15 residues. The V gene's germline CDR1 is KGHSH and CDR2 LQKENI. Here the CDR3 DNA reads TGTGCCAGCTCCGTGGGACTAGCCAGCACAGATACGCAGTATTTT. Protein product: CASSVGLASTDTQYF.

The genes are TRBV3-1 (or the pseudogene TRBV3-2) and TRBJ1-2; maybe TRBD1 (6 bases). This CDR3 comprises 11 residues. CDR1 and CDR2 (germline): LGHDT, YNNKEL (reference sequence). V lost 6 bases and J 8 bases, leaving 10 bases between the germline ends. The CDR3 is CASSFGGGYTF. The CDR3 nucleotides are TGTGCCAGCAGTTTCGGGGGCGGCTACACCTTC.

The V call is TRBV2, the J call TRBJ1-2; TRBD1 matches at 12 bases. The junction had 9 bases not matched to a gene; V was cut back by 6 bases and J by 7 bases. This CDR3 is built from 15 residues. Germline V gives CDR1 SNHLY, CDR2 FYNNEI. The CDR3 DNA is TGTGCCAGCAGCCCCACGGGACAGGGGGCGCCTGGCTACACCTTC. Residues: CASSPTGQGAPGYTF.

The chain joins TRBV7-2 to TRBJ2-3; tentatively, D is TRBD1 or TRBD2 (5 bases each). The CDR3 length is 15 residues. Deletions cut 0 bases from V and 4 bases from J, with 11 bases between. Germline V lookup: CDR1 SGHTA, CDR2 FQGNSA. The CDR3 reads CASSLAGGGADTQYF. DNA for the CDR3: TGTGCCAGCAGCTTAGCTGGGGGTGGAGCAGATACGCAGTATTTT.